One sample yielded the 7 T cell receptor beta chains listed below, sequenced in a study of blood T cell repertoires in COVID-19. The assay was immunoSEQ multiplex PCR, and TCRdb's table has in-frame clones only and misses some. This table holds about 440,000 clones, 85% to 90% found once. The source material was peripheral blood. The receptors were sampled from a woman aged 25-40 years with acute or convalescent COVID-19.

V is TRBV7-3 and J is TRBJ2-1; TRBD1 is a possible D gene (5 bases). Germline V gene data show CDR1 as SGHTA and CDR2 as FQGTGA. Trimming shortened V by 4 bases and J by 6 bases, and 10 bases separated the two germline ends. CDR3 length: 13 residues. The DNA of the CDR3 is TGTGCCAGCAGCTCACGTAGGGGCAATGAGCAGTTCTTC. It specifies CASSSRRGNEQFF. Full variable domain (outside the CDR3, taken from reference TRBV7-3 and TRBJ2-1): GAGVSQTPSNKVTEKGKYVELRCDPISGHTALYWYRQSLGQGPEFLIYFQGTGAADDSGLPNDRFFAVRPEGSVSTLKIQRTERGDSAVYLCASSSRRGNEQFFGPGTRLTVL.

Here the CDR3 reads CATSVSRVPGELFF. For the CDR3, the DNA is TGTGCCACCAGTGTCAGCAGGGTTCCCGGGGAGCTGTTTTTT. V usage is TRBV24-1 and J usage is TRBJ2-2, with D perhaps matching TRBD1 (5 bases). Germline CDR1 is KGHDR and CDR2 is SFDVKD. CDR3 length equals 14 residues. The V end lost 5 bases, the J end lost 6 bases, and 12 bases lay between the germline ends.

This chain joins TRBV27 and TRBJ1-6; D gene ambiguous. Trimming pared 7 bases from V and 0 bases from J, leaving 4 bases between. This CDR3 has 13 residues. Germline V gene data show CDR1 as MNHEY and CDR2 as SMNVEV (reference sequence). CDR3 sequence: CASKSSYNSPLHF. CDR3 DNA: TGTGCCAGCAAGAGCTCCTATAATTCACCCCTCCACTTT.

This sequence joins TRBV9 and TRBJ2-7, with 10 bases matching TRBD1. V shed 4 bases, J shed 6 bases, and the junction held 4 bases outside the gene matches. CDR1 is SGDLS and CDR2 is YYNGEE in the germline V gene. The CDR3 is 13 amino acids. The CDR3 here is CASSSGQGTEQYF. CDR3 nucleotides: TGTGCCAGCAGCTCGGGACAGGGGACCGAGCAGTACTTC.

The chain uses TRBV6-2 or TRBV6-3 and TRBJ1-2; weak D call: TRBD1 (5 bases). Trimming took 0 bases from V and 6 from J, leaving 14 bases between them. Germline V gives CDR1 MNHEY, CDR2 SVGEGT. The CDR3 spans 15 residues. The CDR3 DNA reads as TGTGCCAGCAGTTACTCAAATTGGGGAGGGGATGGCTACACCTTC. It codes for CASSYSNWGGDGYTF.

J is TRBJ2-7 and V is TRBV6-1; D not resolved. V was pared by 2 bases and J by 5 bases, with 7 bases between. CDR3 length: 12 residues. Germline CDR1 reads MNHNS; CDR2 reads SASEGT. CDR3 sequence (DNA): TGTGCCAGCAGTGAATTTATCGACGAGCAGTACTTC. Protein product: CASSEFIDEQYF.

This chain connects TRBV3-1 (or the pseudogene TRBV3-2) to TRBJ1-4; D uncertain. Germline CDR1 LGHDT, CDR2 YNNKEL (reference sequence). This CDR3 is 17 amino acids long. Trimming stripped 0 bases from V and 3 bases from J, with 14 bases between. Written as DNA, the CDR3 is TGTGCCAGCAGCCAAGAAGGGAGGGCAGCTTCTAATGAAAAACTGTTTTTT. It encodes CASSQEGRAASNEKLFF.